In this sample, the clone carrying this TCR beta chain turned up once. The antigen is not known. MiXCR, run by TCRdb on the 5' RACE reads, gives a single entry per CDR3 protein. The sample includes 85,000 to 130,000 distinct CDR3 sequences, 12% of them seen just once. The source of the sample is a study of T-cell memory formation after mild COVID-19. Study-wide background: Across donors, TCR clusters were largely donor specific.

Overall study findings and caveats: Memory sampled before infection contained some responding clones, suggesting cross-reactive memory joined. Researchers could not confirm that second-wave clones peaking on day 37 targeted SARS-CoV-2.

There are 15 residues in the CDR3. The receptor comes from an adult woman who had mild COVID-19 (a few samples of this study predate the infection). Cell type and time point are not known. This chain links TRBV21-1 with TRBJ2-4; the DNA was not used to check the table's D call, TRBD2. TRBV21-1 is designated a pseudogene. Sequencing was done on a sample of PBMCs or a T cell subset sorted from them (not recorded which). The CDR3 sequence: CASSNGREAKNIQYF. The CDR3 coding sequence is TGTGCCAGCAGCAATGGGAGGGAGGCCAAAAACATTCAGTACTTC.